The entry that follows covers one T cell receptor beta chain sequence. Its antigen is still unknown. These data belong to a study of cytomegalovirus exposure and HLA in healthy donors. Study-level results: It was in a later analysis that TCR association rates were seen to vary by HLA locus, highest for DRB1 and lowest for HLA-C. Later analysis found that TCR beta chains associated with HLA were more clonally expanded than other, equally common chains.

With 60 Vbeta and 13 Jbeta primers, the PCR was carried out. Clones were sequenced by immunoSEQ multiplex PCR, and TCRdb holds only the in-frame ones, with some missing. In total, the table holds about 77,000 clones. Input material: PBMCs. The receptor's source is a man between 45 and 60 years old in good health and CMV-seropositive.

CDR3 sequence reads: CASSTMTGSNSPLHF. CDR3 bases: TGCGCCAGCAGCACGATGACAGGTTCGAATTCACCCCTCCACTTT. This rearrangement joins TRBV5-1 to TRBJ1-6; D perhaps matches TRBD1 (6 bases). The CDR3 has 15 amino acids. CDR1 is SGHRS and CDR2 is YFSETQ in the germline V gene. V dropped 4 bases and J dropped 7 bases, with 15 bases sitting between them.